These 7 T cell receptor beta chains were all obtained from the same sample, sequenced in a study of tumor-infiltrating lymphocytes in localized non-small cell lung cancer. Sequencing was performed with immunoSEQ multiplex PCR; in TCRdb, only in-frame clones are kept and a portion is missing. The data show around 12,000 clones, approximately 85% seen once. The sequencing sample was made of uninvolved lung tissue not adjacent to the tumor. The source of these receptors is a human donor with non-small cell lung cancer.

The CDR3 region has the DNA TGTGCCAGCAGCTTAGATTTCACAGATACGCAGTATTTT. As protein: CASSLDFTDTQYF. V usage is TRBV11-2 and J usage is TRBJ2-3, with unresolved D. The V end was cut by 0 bases, the J end by 2 bases, with 3 bases between. Germline CDR1 SGHAT, CDR2 FQNNGV. The CDR3 spans 13 residues.

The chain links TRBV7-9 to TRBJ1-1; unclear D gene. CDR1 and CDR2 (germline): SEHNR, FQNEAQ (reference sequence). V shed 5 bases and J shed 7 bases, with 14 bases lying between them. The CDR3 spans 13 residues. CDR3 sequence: CASSPSREFEAFF. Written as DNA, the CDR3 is TGTGCCAGCAGCCCAAGCCGGGAGTTTGAAGCTTTCTTT.

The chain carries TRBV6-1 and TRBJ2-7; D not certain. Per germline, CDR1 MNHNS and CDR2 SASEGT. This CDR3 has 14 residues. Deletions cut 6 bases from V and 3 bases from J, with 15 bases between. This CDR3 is CASSGLRISYEQYF. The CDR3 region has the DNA TGTGCCAGCAGCGGATTACGGATCAGCTACGAGCAGTACTTC.

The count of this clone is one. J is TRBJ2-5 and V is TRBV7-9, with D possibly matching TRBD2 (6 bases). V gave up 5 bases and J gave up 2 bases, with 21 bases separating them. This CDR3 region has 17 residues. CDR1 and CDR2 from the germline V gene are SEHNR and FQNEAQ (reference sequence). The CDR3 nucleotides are TGTGCCAGCAGCCCGCGGGGTAGCAGTATACTTCAAGAGACCCAGTACTTC. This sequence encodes CASSPRGSSILQETQYF.

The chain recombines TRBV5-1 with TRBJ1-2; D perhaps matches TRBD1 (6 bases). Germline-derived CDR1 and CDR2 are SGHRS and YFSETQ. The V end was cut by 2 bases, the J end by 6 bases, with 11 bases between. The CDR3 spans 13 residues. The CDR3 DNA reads TGCGCCAGCAGCTTCAGGGGCGAGAATGGCTACACCTTC. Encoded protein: CASSFRGENGYTF.

The CDR3: CASSPDTALRYEQYF. The CDR3 coding sequence is TGTGCCAGCTCACCAGACACAGCCCTTCGCTACGAGCAGTACTTC. The V and J genes are TRBV18 and TRBJ2-7; the D is unclear. CDR3 length: 15 residues. The V end was cut by 2 bases, the J end by 3 bases, with 14 bases between. The V gene's germline CDR1 is KGHSH and CDR2 LQKENI.

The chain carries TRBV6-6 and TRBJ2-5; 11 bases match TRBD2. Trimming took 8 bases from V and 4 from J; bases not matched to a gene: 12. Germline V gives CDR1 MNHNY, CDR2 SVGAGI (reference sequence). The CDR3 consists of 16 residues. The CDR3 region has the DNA TGTGCCAGCCTCGGGGTGACTAGCGGGGAGTTAGAGACCCAGTACTTC. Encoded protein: CASLGVTSGELETQYF.